Detailed here is one T cell receptor beta chain. Trimming shortened V by 5 bases and J by 5 bases, and 7 bases separated the two germline ends. Germline values: CDR1 WNHNN, CDR2 SYGVQD (reference sequence). This CDR3 region has 11 residues. This specimen comes from a study of T cells after somatic rescue of genetic block. Here immunoSEQ multiplex PCR was the method, and the copy in TCRdb shows in-frame clones only, minus some. Found here are roughly 120,000 clones, approximately 90% of them singletons; the top ten hold approximately 1.3%. The rearrangement links TRBV10-1 to TRBJ2-7, with no clear D. The sample consisted of peripheral blood mononuclear cells (PBMCs). This TCR came from a woman aged 18-29 years. CDR3 sequence reads: CASSLYDEQYF. Written as DNA, the CDR3 is TGCGCCAGCAGTCTGTACGACGAGCAGTACTTC.